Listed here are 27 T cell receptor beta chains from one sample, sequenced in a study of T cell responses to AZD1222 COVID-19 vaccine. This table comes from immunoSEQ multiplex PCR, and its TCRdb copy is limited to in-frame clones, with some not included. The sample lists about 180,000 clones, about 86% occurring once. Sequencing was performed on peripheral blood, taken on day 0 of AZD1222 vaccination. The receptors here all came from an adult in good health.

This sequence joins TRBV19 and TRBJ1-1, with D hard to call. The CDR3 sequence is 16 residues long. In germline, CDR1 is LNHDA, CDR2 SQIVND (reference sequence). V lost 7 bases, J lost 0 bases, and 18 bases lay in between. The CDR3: CASTQRAGRLNTEAFF. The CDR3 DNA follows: TGTGCCAGTACCCAGAGGGCGGGAAGGTTGAACACTGAAGCTTTCTTT.

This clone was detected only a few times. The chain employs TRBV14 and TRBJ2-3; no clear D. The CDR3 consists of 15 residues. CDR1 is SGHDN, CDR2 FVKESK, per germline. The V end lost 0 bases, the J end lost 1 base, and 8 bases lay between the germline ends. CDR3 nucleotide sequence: TGTGCCAGCAGCCAAGAGAGGAGTCGCACAGATACGCAGTATTTT. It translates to CASSQERSRTDTQYF.

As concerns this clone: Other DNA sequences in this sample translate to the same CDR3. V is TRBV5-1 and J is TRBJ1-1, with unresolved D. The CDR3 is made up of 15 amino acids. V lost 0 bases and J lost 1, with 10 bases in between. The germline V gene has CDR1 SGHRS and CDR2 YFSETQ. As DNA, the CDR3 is TGCGCCAGCAGCTTGGTAGGCGGCTCGAACACTGAAGCTTTCTTT. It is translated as CASSLVGGSNTEAFF.

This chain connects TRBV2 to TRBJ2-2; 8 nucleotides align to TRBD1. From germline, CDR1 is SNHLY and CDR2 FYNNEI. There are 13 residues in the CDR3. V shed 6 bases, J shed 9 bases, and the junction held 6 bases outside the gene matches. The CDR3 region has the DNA TGTGCCAGCAGAACCCAGGGGGCCTGGGAGCTGTTTTTT. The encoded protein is CASRTQGAWELFF.

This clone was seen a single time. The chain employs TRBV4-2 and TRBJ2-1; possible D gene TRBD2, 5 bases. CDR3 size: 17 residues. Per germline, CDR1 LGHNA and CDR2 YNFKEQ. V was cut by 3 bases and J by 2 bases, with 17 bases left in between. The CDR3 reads CASSQGTKTTTYNEQFF. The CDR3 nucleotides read TGTGCCAGCAGCCAGGGAACAAAGACTACCACCTACAATGAGCAGTTCTTC.

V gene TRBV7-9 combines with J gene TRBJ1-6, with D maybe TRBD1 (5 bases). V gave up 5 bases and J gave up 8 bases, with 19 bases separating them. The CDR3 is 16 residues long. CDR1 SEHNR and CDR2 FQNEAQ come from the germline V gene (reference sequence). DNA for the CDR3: TGTGCCAGCAGCGGGGCTGGCTCGGTGGTTGATTCACCCCTCCACTTT. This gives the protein CASSGAGSVVDSPLHF.

The CDR3, as DNA: TGTGCCAGCAGTGAGCCAGGAGCTCTAAGCTATGGCTACACCTTC. It is translated as CASSEPGALSYGYTF. The chain recombines TRBV25-1 with TRBJ1-2; D uncertain. CDR3 size: 15 residues. V gave up 3 bases and J gave up 4 bases, with 15 bases separating them. Germline V CDR1 and CDR2: MGHDK, SYGVNS.

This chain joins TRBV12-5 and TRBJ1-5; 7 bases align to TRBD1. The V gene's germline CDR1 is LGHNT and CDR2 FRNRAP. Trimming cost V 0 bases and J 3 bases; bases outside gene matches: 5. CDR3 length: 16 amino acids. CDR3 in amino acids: CASGLVTGASNQPQHF. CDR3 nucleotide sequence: TGTGCTAGTGGTTTGGTAACAGGGGCCTCCAATCAGCCCCAGCATTTT.

The CDR3 loop is CASSPIPGVEAFF. The CDR3 DNA sequence: TGTGCCAGCTCACCAATACCGGGGGTTGAAGCTTTCTTT. The chain has TRBV18 and TRBJ1-1; the D gene is possibly TRBD1 (5 bases). Per germline, CDR1 KGHSH and CDR2 LQKENI. This CDR3 is 13 amino acids long. V shed 2 bases and J shed 7 bases, with 11 bases lying between them.

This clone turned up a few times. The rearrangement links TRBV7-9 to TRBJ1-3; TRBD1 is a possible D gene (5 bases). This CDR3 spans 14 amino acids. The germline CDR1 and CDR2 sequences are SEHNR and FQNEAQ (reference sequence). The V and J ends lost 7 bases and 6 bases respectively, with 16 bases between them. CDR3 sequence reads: CASTRSGRENTIYF. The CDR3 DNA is TGTGCCAGCACCCGATCGGGGCGCGAAAACACCATATATTTT.

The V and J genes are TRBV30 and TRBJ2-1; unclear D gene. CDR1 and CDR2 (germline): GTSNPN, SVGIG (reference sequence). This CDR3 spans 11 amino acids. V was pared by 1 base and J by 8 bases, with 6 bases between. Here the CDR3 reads CAWSGVYEQFF. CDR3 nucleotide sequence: TGTGCCTGGAGTGGAGTCTATGAGCAGTTCTTC. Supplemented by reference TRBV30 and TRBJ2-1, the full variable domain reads SQTIHQWPATLVQPVGSPLSLECTVEGTSNPNLYWYRQAAGRGLQLLFYSVGIGQISSEVPQNLSASRPQDRQFILSSKKLLLSDSGFYLCAWSGVYEQFFGPGTRLTVL.

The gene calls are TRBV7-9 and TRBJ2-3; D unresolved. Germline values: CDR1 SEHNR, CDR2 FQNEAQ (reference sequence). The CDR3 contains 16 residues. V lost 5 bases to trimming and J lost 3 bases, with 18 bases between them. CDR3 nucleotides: TGTGCCAGCAGCAATGGATACTCCGTTAGTACAGATACGCAGTATTTT. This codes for CASSNGYSVSTDTQYF.

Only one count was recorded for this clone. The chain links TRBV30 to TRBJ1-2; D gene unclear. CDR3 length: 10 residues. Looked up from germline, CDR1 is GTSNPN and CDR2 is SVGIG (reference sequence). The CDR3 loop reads CARYFGGYTF. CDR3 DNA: TGTGCGCGATATTTCGGCGGCTACACCTTC.

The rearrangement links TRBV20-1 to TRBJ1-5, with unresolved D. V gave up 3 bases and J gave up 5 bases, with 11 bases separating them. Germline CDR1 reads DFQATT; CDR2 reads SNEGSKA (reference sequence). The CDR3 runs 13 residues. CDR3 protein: CSASLGGDQPQHF. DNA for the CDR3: TGCAGTGCTAGTCTTGGCGGGGATCAGCCCCAGCATTTT.

The chain's CDR3 is CASSEAIIPSGAPYEQYF. In DNA, the CDR3 is TGTGCCAGCAGTGAAGCCATTATACCGAGCGGAGCCCCCTACGAGCAGTACTTC. V is TRBV6-1 and J is TRBJ2-7; maybe TRBD2 (5 bases). With 0 bases removed from V and 2 bases from J, the gap between germline ends came to 20 bases. The CDR3 runs to 18 residues. Germline V gene data show CDR1 as MNHNS and CDR2 as SASEGT.

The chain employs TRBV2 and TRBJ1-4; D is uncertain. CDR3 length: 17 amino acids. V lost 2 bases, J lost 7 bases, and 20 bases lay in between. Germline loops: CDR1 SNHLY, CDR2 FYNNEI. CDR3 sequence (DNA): TGTGCCAGCAGTGAACTACTTCAGGTCGGCCGAGTTGAAAAACTGTTTTTT. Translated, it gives CASSELLQVGRVEKLFF.

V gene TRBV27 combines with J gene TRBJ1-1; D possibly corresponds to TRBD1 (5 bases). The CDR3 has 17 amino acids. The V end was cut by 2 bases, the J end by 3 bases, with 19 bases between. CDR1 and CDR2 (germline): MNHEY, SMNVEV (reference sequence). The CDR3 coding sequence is TGTGCCAGCAGTTTAGAACCTGGGGACTGGGGGGACACTGAAGCTTTCTTT. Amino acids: CASSLEPGDWGDTEAFF.

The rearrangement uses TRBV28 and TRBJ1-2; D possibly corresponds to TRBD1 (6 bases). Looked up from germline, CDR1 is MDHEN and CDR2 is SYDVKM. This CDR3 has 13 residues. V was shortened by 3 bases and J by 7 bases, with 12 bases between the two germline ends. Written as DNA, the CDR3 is TGTGCCAGCAGTTTCGCGGGGGCTGGTGGCTACACCTTC. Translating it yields CASSFAGAGGYTF.

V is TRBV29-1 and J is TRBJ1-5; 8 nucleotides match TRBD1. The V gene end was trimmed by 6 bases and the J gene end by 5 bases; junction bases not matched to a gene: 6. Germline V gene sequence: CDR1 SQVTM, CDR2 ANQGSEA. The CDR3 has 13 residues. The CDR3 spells CSVAQGQDQPQHF. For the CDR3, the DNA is TGCAGCGTCGCTCAGGGACAGGATCAGCCCCAGCATTTT.

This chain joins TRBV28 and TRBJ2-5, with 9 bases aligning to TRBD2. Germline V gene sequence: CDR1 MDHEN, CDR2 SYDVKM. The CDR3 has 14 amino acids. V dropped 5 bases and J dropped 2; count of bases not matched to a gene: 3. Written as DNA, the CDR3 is TGTGCCAGCAGTCCTAGCGGGGCGCAAGAGACCCAGTACTTC. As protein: CASSPSGAQETQYF. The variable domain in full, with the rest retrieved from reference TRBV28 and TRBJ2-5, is DVKVTQSSRYLVKRTGEKVFLECVQDMDHENMFWYRQDPGLGLRLIYFSYDVKMKEKGDIPEGYSVSREKKERFSLILESASTNQTSMYLCASSPSGAQETQYFGPGTRLLVL.

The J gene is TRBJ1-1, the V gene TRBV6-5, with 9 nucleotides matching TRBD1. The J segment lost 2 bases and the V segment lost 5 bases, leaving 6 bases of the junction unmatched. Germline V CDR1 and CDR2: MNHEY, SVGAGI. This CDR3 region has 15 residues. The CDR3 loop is CASSTRTGANTEAFF. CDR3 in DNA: TGTGCCAGCAGTACCCGGACAGGGGCTAACACTGAAGCTTTCTTT.

The CDR3 DNA sequence: TGTGCCAGCAGCCCCCTGGGGGAGCCCCAGCATTTT. Translated, it gives CASSPLGEPQHF. The V gene is TRBV5-4, the J gene TRBJ1-5, with TRBD1 as a possible D gene (5 bases). The CDR3 is made up of 12 amino acids. The V and J ends lost 4 bases and 8 bases respectively, with 10 bases between them. From germline, CDR1 is SGHNT and CDR2 YYREEE (reference sequence).

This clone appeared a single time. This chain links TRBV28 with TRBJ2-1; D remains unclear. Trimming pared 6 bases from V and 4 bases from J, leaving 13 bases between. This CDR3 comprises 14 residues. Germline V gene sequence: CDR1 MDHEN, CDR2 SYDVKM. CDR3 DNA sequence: TGTGCCAGCAGGAGTTCGACCTCTTACAATGAGCAGTTCTTC. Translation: CASRSSTSYNEQFF.

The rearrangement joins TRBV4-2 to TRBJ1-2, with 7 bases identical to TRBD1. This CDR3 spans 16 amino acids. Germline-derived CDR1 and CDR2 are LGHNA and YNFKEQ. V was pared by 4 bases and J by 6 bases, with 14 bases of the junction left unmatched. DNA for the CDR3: TGTGCCAGCAGCCCCTCAGGGGGGGTGGCAGGCGATGGCTACACCTTC. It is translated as CASSPSGGVAGDGYTF.

In DNA form, the CDR3 reads TGTGCCAGCAGTGTGGCAGGGGATCTTGGTGAGCAGTTCTTC. Its translation: CASSVAGDLGEQFF. The chain recombines TRBV2 with TRBJ2-1, with D perhaps matching TRBD1 (6 bases). V lost 4 bases, J lost 9 bases, and 16 bases lay in between. From germline, CDR1 is SNHLY and CDR2 FYNNEI. The CDR3 is made up of 14 amino acids.

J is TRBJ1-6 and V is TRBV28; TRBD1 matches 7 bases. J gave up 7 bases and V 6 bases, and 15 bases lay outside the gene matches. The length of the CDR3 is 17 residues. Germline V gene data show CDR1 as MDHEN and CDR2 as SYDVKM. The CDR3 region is CASRLGGLQGRNSPLHF. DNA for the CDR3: TGTGCCAGCAGACTAGGGGGGTTACAGGGGAGGAATTCACCCCTCCACTTT.

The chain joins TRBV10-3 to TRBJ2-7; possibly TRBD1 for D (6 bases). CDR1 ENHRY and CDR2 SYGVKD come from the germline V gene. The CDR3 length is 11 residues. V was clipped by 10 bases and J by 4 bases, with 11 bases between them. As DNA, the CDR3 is TGTGCCAGTACACAGGGATACGAGCAGTACTTC. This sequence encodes CASTQGYEQYF.